This TCR beta chain was observed in a study of T cells after yellow fever vaccination. Background on the study: Low-cell-number fractions underwent preparation using SMART-Seq v4 Ultra Low Input.

This clonotype was recorded a few times. Its matching antigen is unknown. The study's findings and limits: The secondary response was weaker but peaked faster, day 5 versus 15.

The CDR3 consists of 17 residues. CDR1 is MNHEY and CDR2 is SVGAGI in the germline V gene. V lost 5 bases, J lost 0 bases, and 9 bases stayed unmatched. UMIs and a universal primer site were added when TCR cDNA was made by 5'RACE template switching. TCRdb re-analysed the 5' RACE reads in MiXCR, keeping a single row per CDR3 protein. The sample shows roughly 330,000 distinct CDR3 sequences, almost 4% of them seen only once. The TCR comes from a man younger than 30 who received the YFV17D yellow fever vaccine. The J gene is TRBJ1-5, the V gene TRBV6-5; 8 bases are a match to TRBD1. The specimen comprised PBMCs, sampled 5 days after the yellow fever booster vaccination. CDR3 in DNA: TGTGCCAGCAGTGCCGGGACAGGAGGTCGTAGCAATCAGCCCCAGCATTTT. This gives the protein CASSAGTGGRSNQPQHF.